These 10 T cell receptor beta chains originate from one sample sequenced in a study of T-cell reconstitution after alpha-beta-depleted transplantation in children. For TCRbeta, the library was prepared with unique molecular identifiers. MiXCR, run by TCRdb on the PCR reads, gives a single entry per CDR3 protein. The sample carries fewer than 550,000 distinct CDR3 sequences, about 10% recorded once. The sample was PBMCs, taken before TCRalphabeta/CD19-depleted stem cell transplant. These receptors were collected from a child aged 2 to 9 with inherited bone marrow failure, due to receive a stem cell transplant.

This clonotype was seen repeatedly, ten times or more. The rearrangement uses TRBV4-3 and TRBJ2-7, with D uncertain. Germline V lookup: CDR1 LGHNA, CDR2 YSLEER. V gave up 0 bases and J gave up 3 bases, with 9 bases separating them. This CDR3 contains 14 residues. In DNA, the CDR3 is TGCGCCAGCAGCCAAGACAGGAGCCTCTACGAGCAGTACTTC. This encodes CASSQDRSLYEQYF.

This clonotype was detected a few times. The rearrangement uses TRBV27 and TRBJ2-1, with D perhaps matching TRBD1 (5 bases). V lost 0 bases and J lost 3, with 12 bases in between. This CDR3 region has 16 residues. CDR1 is MNHEY, CDR2 SMNVEV, per germline (reference sequence). This chain's CDR3 is CASSLSQGEGYNEQFF. The CDR3 DNA sequence: TGTGCCAGCAGTTTATCCCAGGGCGAAGGCTACAATGAGCAGTTCTTC.

The genes are TRBV5-8 and TRBJ1-5; D call uncertain. The V end was cut by 4 bases, the J end by 2 bases, with 13 bases between. The CDR3 consists of 15 residues. Germline CDR1 reads SGHTS; CDR2 reads YDEGEE. CDR3 in amino acids: CASSDWSPGNQPQHF. CDR3 in DNA: TGTGCCAGCAGCGACTGGAGCCCGGGCAATCAGCCCCAGCATTTT. The whole variable domain, remainder taken from reference TRBV5-8 and TRBJ1-5, is EAGVTQSPTHLIKTRGQQATLRCSPISGHTSVYWYQQALGLGLQFLLWYDEGEERNRGNFPPRFSGRQFPNYSSELNVNALELEDSALYLCASSDWSPGNQPQHFGDGTRLSIL.

Many counts were recorded for this clonotype. The chain combines TRBV11-2 with TRBJ2-2; D not resolved. V was pared by 4 bases and J by 7 bases, with 4 bases between. The CDR3 extends over 11 amino acids. CDR1 SGHAT and CDR2 FQNNGV come from the germline V gene. The CDR3 here is CASSWYGELFF. In DNA, the CDR3 is TGTGCCAGCAGCTGGTACGGGGAGCTGTTTTTT.

V is TRBV19 and J is TRBJ1-2; 7 bases map to TRBD1. The CDR3 contains 14 residues. Germline V gene data show CDR1 as LNHDA and CDR2 as SQIVND (reference sequence). J gave up 4 bases and V 5 bases, and 7 bases lay outside the gene matches. CDR3 residues: CASSLRTGTYGYTF. The CDR3 nucleotides are TGTGCCAGTAGTCTACGGACAGGAACCTATGGCTACACCTTC. Looking up the rest from reference TRBV19 and TRBJ1-2 gives the full variable domain: DGGITQSPKYLFRKEGQNVTLSCEQNLNHDAMYWYRQDPGQGLRLIYYSQIVNDFQKGDIAEGYSVSREKKESFPLTVTSAQKNPTAFYLCASSLRTGTYGYTFGSGTRLTVV.

This clonotype was seen ten or more times. J is TRBJ2-3 and V is TRBV28; D gene uncertain. V gave up 4 bases and J gave up 4 bases, with 6 bases separating them. The germline V gene encodes CDR1 MDHEN and CDR2 SYDVKM. The CDR3 has 12 amino acids. The CDR3 DNA sequence: TGTGCCAGCAGTTATGCCCCAGATACGCAGTATTTT. Protein product: CASSYAPDTQYF.

This clonotype was observed many times. The chain uses TRBV27 and TRBJ2-3, with a tentative D call TRBD2 (6 bases). V was pared by 3 bases and J by 0 bases, with 10 bases between. This CDR3 region has 15 residues. The V gene's germline CDR1 is MNHEY and CDR2 SMNVEV (reference sequence). The CDR3: CASSFVAVSTDTQYF. The CDR3 nucleotides read TGTGCCAGCAGTTTCGTAGCGGTTAGCACAGATACGCAGTATTTT.

This clonotype turned up a few times. This chain joins TRBV16 and TRBJ2-1; 9 nucleotides agree with TRBD2. The length of the CDR3 is 17 residues. CDR1 is KGHSY and CDR2 is FQNENV in the germline V gene. With 7 bases clipped from V and 7 bases from J, the junction kept 17 bases outside the gene matches. The chain's CDR3 is CASTGTRGTSTGNEQFF. The CDR3 DNA reads TGTGCCAGCACCGGTACTCGAGGGACTAGCACCGGGAATGAGCAGTTCTTC.

The chain carries TRBV5-6 and TRBJ1-1; TRBD1 matches at 10 bases. In germline, CDR1 is SGHDT, CDR2 YYEEEE. Trimming took 3 bases from V and 3 from J; bases not matched to a gene: 2. The CDR3 consists of 14 residues. The CDR3 is CASSYGTGDTEAFF. The DNA for the CDR3 is TGTGCCAGCAGCTATGGGACAGGGGACACTGAAGCTTTCTTT.

The chain employs TRBV7-9 and TRBJ2-1; D is perhaps TRBD1 (5 bases). Trimming took off 5 bases at V and 0 bases at J, with 17 bases between the two ends. There are 17 residues in the CDR3. From germline, CDR1 is SEHNR and CDR2 FQNEAQ (reference sequence). The CDR3 sequence: CASSAQGRALSYNEQFF. CDR3 DNA: TGTGCCAGCAGCGCCCAGGGTAGGGCTCTCTCCTACAATGAGCAGTTCTTC.